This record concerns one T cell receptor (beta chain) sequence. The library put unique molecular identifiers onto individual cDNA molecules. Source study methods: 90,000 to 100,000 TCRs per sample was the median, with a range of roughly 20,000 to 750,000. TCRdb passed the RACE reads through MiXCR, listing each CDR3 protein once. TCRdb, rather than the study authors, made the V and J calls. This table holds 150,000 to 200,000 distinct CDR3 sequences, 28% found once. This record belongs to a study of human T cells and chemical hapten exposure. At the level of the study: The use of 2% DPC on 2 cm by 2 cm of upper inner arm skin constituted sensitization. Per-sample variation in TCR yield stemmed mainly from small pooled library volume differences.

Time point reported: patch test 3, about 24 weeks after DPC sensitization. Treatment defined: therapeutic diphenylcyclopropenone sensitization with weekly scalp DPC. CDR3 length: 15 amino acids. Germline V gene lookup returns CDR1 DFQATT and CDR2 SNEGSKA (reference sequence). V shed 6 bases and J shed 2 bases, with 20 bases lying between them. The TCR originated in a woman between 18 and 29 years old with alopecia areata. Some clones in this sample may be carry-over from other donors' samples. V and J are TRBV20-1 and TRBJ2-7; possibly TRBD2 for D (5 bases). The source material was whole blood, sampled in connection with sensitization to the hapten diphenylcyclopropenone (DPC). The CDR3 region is CSASRIRLGAYEQYF. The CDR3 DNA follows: TGCAGTGCCAGCCGTATCAGGTTGGGAGCCTACGAGCAGTACTTC.